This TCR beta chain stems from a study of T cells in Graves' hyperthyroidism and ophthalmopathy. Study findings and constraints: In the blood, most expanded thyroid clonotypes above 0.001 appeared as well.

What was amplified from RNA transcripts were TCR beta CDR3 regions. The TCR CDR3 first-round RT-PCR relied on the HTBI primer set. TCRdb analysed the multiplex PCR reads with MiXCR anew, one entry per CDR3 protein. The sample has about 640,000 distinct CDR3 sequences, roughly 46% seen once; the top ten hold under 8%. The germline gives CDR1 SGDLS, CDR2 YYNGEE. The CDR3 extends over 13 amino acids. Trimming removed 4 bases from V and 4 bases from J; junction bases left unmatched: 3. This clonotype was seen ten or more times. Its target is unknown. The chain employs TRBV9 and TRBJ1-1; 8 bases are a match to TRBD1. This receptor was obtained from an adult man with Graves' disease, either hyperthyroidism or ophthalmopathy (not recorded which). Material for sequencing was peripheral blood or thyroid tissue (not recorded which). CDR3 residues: CASSTGGGTEAFF. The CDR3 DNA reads TGTGCCAGCAGCACAGGGGGGGGCACTGAAGCTTTCTTT. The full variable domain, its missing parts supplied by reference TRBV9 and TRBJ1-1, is DSGVTQTPKHLITATGQRVTLRCSPRSGDLSVYWYQQSLDQGLQFLIQYYNGEERAKGNILERFSAQQFPDLHSELNLSSLELGDSALYFCASSTGGGTEAFFGQGTRLTVV.